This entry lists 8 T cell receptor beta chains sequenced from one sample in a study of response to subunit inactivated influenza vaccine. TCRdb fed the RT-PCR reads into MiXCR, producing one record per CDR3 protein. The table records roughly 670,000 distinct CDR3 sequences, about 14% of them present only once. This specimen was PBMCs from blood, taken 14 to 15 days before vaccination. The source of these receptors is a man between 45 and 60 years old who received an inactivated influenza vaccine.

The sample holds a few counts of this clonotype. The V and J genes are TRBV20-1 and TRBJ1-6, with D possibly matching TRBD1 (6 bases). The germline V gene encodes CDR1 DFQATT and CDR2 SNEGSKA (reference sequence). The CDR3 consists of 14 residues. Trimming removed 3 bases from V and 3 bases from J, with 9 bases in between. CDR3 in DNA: TGCAGTGCTAGGGAACAGGGCTATAATTCACCCCTCCACTTT. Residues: CSAREQGYNSPLHF.

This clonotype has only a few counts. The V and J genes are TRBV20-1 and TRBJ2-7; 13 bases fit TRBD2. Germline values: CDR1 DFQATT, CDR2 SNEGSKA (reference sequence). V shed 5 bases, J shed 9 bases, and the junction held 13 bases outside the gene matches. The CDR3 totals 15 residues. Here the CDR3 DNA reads TGCAGTGCTTTGCCGGGACTAGCGGGACAGTCGTGGCAGTACTTC. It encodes CSALPGLAGQSWQYF.

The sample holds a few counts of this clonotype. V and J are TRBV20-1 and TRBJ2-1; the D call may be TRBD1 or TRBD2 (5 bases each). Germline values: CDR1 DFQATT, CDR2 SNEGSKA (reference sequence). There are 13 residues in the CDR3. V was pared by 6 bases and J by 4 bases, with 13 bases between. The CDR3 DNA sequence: TGCAGTGCCGCCTCGGGGCCTTACAATGAGCAGTTCTTC. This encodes CSAASGPYNEQFF.

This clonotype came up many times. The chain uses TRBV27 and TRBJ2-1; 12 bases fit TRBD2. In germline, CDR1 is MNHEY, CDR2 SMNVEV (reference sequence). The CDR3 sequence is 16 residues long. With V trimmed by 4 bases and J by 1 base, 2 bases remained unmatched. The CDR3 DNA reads TGTGCCAGCAGTTCCGGACTAGCGGGGTCCTACAATGAGCAGTTCTTC. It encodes CASSSGLAGSYNEQFF.

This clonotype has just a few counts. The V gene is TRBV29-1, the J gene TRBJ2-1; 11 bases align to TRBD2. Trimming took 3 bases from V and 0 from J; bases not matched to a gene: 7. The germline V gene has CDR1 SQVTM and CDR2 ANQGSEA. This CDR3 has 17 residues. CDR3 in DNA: TGCAGCGTTGAGGGACTAGCGGCTCGAAGCTCCTACAATGAGCAGTTCTTC. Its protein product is CSVEGLAARSSYNEQFF.

The CDR3 region has the DNA TGTGCCAGCAGCTTTGGACTAGCGGTCCCCTCCTACGAGCAGTACTTC. Its protein is CASSFGLAVPSYEQYF. V is TRBV7-2 and J is TRBJ2-7; 10 nucleotides agree with TRBD2. The CDR3 spans 16 residues. CDR1 and CDR2 from the germline V gene are SGHTA and FQGNSA. J was trimmed by 0 bases and V by 3 bases; bases with no gene match: 5.

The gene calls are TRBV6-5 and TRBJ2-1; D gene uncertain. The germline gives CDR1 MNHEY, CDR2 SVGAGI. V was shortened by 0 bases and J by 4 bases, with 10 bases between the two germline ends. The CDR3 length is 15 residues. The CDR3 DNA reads TGTGCCAGCAGTTACTCGAAAGTCGGTTACAATGAGCAGTTCTTC. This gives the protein CASSYSKVGYNEQFF.

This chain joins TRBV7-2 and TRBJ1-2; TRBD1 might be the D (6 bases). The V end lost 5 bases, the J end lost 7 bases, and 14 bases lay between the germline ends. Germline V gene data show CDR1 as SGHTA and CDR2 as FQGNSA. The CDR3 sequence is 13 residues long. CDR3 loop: CASSPEGGRGYTF. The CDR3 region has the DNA TGTGCCAGCAGCCCAGAGGGGGGACGTGGCTACACCTTC.